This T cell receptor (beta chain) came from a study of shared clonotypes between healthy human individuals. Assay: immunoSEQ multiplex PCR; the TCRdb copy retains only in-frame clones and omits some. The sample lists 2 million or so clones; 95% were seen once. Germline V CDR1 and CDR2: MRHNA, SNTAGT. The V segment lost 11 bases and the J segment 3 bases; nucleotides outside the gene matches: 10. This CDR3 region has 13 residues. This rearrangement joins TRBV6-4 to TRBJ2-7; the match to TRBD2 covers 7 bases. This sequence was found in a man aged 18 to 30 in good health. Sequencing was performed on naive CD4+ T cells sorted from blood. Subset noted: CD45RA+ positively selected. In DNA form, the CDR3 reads TGTGCCCCTCCCGGGCTAGCGGACTACGAGCAGTACTTC. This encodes CAPPGLADYEQYF.